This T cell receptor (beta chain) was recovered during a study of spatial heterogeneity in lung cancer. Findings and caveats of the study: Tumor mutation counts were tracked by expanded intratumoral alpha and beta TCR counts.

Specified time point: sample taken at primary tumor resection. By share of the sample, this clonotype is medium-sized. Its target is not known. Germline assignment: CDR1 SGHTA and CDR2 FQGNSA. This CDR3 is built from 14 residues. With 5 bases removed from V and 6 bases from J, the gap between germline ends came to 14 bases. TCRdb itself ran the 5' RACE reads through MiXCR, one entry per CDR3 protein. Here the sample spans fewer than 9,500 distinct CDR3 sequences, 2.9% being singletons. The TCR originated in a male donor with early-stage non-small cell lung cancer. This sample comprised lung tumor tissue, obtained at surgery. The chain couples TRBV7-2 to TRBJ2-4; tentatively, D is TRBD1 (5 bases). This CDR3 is CASSPGIWGNIQYF. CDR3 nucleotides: TGTGCCAGCAGCCCAGGGATTTGGGGAAACATTCAGTACTTC.